The 9 T cell receptor beta chains below come from one sample, sequenced in a study of T cell changes during pregnancy in multiple sclerosis. The table came from immunoSEQ multiplex PCR; TCRdb's copy has only in-frame clones and leaves some out. The data hold some 85,000 clones, with just over 90% observed a single time. The starting material was peripheral blood, obtained in the second trimester of pregnancy. These receptors were collected from a female donor in good health, enrolled as a control in a pregnancy study.

The rearrangement links TRBV19 to TRBJ1-1; D is undetermined. This CDR3 has 13 amino acids. V lost 3 bases and J 8 bases, leaving 13 bases between the germline ends. Germline-derived CDR1 and CDR2 are LNHDA and SQIVND (reference sequence). As DNA, the CDR3 is TGTGCCAGTAGTATGGAACAGAGCTTGGAAGCTTTCTTT. It specifies CASSMEQSLEAFF.

V gene TRBV30 combines with J gene TRBJ1-5, with 9 bases aligning to TRBD1. This CDR3 is 13 amino acids long. Germline lookup yields CDR1 GTSNPN and CDR2 SVGIG (reference sequence). V was clipped by 7 bases and J by 6 bases; unmatched bases: 7. CDR3 amino acids: CASSPTGGQPQHF. The CDR3 DNA reads as TGTGCCTCCTCCCCGACAGGGGGTCAGCCCCAGCATTTT.

The genes are TRBV5-4 and TRBJ2-7; D is perhaps TRBD2 (5 bases). The CDR3 totals 16 residues. Per germline, CDR1 SGHNT and CDR2 YYREEE (reference sequence). The V gene lost 0 bases and the J gene lost 6 bases, with 19 bases spanning the gap. CDR3: CASSLAEEEGVGEQYF. CDR3 DNA sequence: TGTGCCAGCAGCTTGGCCGAGGAGGAAGGAGTAGGCGAGCAGTACTTC. The full variable domain, with the rest looked up from reference TRBV5-4 and TRBJ2-7, is ETGVTQSPTHLIKTRGQQVTLRCSSQSGHNTVSWYQQALGQGPQFIFQYYREEENGRGNFPPRFSGLQFPNYSSELNVNALELDDSALYLCASSLAEEEGVGEQYFGPGTRLTVT.

The V and J genes are TRBV5-6 and TRBJ1-6, with D uncertain. This CDR3 is 16 amino acids long. Trimming removed 0 bases at V and 6 bases at J, with 13 bases between. Looked up from germline, CDR1 is SGHDT and CDR2 is YYEEEE. CDR3 nucleotide sequence: TGTGCCAGCAGCTTGGAATCGTTTGAGGGTAATTCACCCCTCCACTTT. Translating gives CASSLESFEGNSPLHF.

This rearrangement joins TRBV19 to TRBJ1-5; the match to TRBD1 covers 7 bases. Trimming cost V 7 bases and J 1 base; bases outside gene matches: 13. Looked up from germline, CDR1 is LNHDA and CDR2 is SQIVND (reference sequence). This CDR3 comprises 17 residues. This chain's CDR3 is CASTSPRDRLSNQPQHF. The CDR3 DNA is TGTGCCAGTACCTCCCCCAGGGACAGATTAAGCAATCAGCCCCAGCATTTT.

V is TRBV9 and J is TRBJ2-7; D may be TRBD1 (7 bases). The CDR3 runs 15 residues. Germline CDR1 is SGDLS and CDR2 is YYNGEE. With 4 bases removed from V and 9 bases from J, the gap between germline ends came to 23 bases. The CDR3 DNA sequence: TGTGCCAGCAGCTCCGGGACAGCGGGTTTTCGGGGGCAGTACTTC. Protein: CASSSGTAGFRGQYF.

The chain recombines TRBV7-2 with TRBJ1-5, with a possible D match to TRBD1 (5 bases). Germline values: CDR1 SGHTA, CDR2 FQGNSA. V was shortened by 6 bases and J by 3 bases, with 12 bases between the two germline ends. This CDR3 region has 14 residues. Here the CDR3 reads CASSEGRDNQPQHF. The CDR3 DNA reads TGTGCCAGCAGTGAGGGGAGGGACAATCAGCCCCAGCATTTT.

CDR3 DNA sequence: TGCGCCAGCAGCTTGGATGGCAATGGAGATGGCTACACCTTC. Protein: CASSLDGNGDGYTF. The genes are TRBV5-1 and TRBJ1-2; D gene ambiguous. The CDR3 extends over 14 amino acids. V gave up 0 bases and J gave up 6 bases, with 12 bases separating them. Germline CDR1 SGHRS, CDR2 YFSETQ.

The rearrangement uses TRBV7-9 and TRBJ2-1; tentatively, D is TRBD1 (6 bases). The CDR3 loop spans 16 amino acids. V lost 1 base and J 6 bases, leaving 16 bases between the germline ends. Germline values: CDR1 SEHNR, CDR2 FQNEAQ (reference sequence). The DNA for the CDR3 is TGTGCCAGCAGCTTAGTGAGTGGGGGCCCTGGCAATGAGCAGTTCTTC. This codes for CASSLVSGGPGNEQFF.